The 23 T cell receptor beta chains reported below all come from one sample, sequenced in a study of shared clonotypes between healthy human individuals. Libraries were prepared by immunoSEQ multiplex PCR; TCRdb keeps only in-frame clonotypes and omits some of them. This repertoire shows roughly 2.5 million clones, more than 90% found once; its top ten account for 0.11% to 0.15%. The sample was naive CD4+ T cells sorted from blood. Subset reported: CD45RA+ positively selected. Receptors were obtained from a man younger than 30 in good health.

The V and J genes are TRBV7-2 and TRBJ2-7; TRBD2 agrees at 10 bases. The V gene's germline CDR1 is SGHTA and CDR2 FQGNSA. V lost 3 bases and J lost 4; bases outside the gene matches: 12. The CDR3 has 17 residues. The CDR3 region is CASSFAGASGRRYEQYF. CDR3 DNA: TGTGCCAGCAGCTTTGCTGGGGCTAGCGGGAGACGTTACGAGCAGTACTTC.

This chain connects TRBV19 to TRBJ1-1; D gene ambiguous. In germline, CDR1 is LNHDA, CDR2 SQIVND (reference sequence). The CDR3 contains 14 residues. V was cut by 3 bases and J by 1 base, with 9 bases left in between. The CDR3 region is CASSMKVWNTEAFF. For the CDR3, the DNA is TGTGCCAGTAGTATGAAAGTATGGAACACTGAAGCTTTCTTT.

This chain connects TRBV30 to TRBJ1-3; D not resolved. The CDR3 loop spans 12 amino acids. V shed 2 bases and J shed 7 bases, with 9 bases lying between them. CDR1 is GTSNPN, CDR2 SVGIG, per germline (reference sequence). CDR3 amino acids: CAWSPRGNTIYF. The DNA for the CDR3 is TGTGCCTGGAGTCCCCGTGGGAACACCATATATTTT.

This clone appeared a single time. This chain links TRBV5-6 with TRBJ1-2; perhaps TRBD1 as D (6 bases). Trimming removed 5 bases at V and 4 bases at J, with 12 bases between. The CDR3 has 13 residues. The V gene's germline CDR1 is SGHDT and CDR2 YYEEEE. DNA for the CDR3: TGTGCCAGCAGTTTACGGGACACCTATGGCTACACCTTC. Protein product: CASSLRDTYGYTF.

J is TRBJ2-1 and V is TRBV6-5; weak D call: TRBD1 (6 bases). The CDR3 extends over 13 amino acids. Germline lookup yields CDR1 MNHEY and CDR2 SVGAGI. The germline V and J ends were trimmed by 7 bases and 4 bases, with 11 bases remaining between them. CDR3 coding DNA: TGTGCCAGCAACGGAAGGGGGTACAATGAGCAGTTCTTC. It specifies CASNGRGYNEQFF.

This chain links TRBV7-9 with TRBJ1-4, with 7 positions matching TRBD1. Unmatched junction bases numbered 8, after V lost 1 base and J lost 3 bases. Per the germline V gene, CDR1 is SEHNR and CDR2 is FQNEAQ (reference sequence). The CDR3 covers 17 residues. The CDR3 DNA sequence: TGTGCCAGCAGCTTAGTCCCGGGACAGTCCCCTAATGAAAAACTGTTTTTT. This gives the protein CASSLVPGQSPNEKLFF.

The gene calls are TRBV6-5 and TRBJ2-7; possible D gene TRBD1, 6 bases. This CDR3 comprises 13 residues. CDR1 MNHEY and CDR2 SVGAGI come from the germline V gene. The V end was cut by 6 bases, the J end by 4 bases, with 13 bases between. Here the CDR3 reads CASSHGQQYEQYF. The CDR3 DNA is TGTGCCAGCAGCCATGGACAGCAATACGAGCAGTACTTC.

This chain's CDR3 is CASSQVPAGDGETQYF. CDR3 DNA: TGTGCCAGCAGCCAAGTTCCAGCGGGGGACGGGGAGACCCAGTACTTC. The chain employs TRBV14 and TRBJ2-5; 8 bases agree with TRBD2. CDR1 is SGHDN, CDR2 FVKESK, per germline. CDR3 size: 16 residues. V shed 1 base and J 5 bases; nucleotides not matched to a gene: 9. Supplemented by reference TRBV14 and TRBJ2-5, the full variable domain reads EAGVTQFPSHSVIEKGQTVTLRCDPISGHDNLYWYRRVMGKEIKFLLHFVKESKQDESGMPNNRFLAERTGGTYSTLKVQPAELEDSGVYFCASSQVPAGDGETQYFGPGTRLLVL.

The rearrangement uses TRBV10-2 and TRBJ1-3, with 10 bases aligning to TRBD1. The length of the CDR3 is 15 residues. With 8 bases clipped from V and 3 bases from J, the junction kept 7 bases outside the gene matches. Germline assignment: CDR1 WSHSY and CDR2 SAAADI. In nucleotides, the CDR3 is TGCGCCAGCCTAGACAGGGGGCGCCTTGGAAACACCATATATTTT. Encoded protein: CASLDRGRLGNTIYF.

The CDR3 region is CASSPQWPRDYEKLFF. The CDR3 DNA reads TGCGCCAGCAGCCCTCAATGGCCTAGGGATTATGAAAAACTGTTTTTT. The genes are TRBV5-1 and TRBJ1-4; no clear D gene. Germline V gene sequence: CDR1 SGHRS, CDR2 YFSETQ. The CDR3 consists of 16 residues. The V and J ends lost 4 bases and 6 bases respectively, with 19 bases between them.

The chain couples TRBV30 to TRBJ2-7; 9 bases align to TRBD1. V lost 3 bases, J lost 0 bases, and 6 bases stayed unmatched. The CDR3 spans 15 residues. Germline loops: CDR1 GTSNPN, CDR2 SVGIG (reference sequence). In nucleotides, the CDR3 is TGTGCCTGGAGGGGACAGGGTATTAGCTCCTACGAGCAGTACTTC. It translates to CAWRGQGISSYEQYF.

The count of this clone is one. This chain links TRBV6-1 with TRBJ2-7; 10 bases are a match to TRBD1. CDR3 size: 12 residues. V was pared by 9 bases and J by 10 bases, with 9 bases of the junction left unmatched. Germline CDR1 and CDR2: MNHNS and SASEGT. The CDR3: CASRTGTGDQYF. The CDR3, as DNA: TGTGCCAGTCGGACCGGGACAGGGGACCAGTACTTC.

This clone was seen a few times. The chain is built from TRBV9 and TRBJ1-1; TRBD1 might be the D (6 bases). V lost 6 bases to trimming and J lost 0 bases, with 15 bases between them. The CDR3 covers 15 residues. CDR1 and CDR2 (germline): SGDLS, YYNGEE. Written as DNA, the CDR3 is TGTGCCAGCACTCGGACAGTCAACATGAACACTGAAGCTTTCTTT. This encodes CASTRTVNMNTEAFF.

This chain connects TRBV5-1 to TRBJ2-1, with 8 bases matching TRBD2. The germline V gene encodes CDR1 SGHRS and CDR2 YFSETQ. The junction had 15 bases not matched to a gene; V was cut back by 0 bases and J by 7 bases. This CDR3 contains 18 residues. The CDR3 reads CASSLAGSWREAINEQFF. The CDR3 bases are TGCGCCAGCAGCTTGGCCGGGTCTTGGCGGGAGGCCATTAATGAGCAGTTCTTC.

CDR3 in DNA: TGTGCCAGCAGCGTTACAGAGATATCTTACGAGCAGTACTTC. This codes for CASSVTEISYEQYF. J is TRBJ2-7 and V is TRBV7-2; D call uncertain. Germline lookup yields CDR1 SGHTA and CDR2 FQGNSA. V was trimmed by 5 bases and J by 4 bases, leaving 15 bases between them. The CDR3 contains 14 residues. Using reference TRBV7-2 and TRBJ2-7 for the parts outside the CDR3, the full variable domain is GAGVSQSPSNKVTEKGKDVELRCDPISGHTALYWYRQSLGQGLEFLIYFQGNSAPDKSGLPSDRFSAERTGGSVSTLTIQRTQQEDSAVYLCASSVTEISYEQYFGPGTRLTVT.

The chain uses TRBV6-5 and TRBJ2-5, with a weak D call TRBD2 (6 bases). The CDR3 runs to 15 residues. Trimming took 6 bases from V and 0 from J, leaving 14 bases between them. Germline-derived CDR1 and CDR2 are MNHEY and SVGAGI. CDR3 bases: TGTGCCAGCAGGGGACCGGGACTGCACCAAGAGACCCAGTACTTC. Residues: CASRGPGLHQETQYF.

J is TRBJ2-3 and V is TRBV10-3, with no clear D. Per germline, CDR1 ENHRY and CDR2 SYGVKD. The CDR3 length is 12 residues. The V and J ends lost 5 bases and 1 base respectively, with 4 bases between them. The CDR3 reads CAISSGTDTQYF. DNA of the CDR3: TGTGCCATCAGTAGCGGCACAGATACGCAGTATTTT.

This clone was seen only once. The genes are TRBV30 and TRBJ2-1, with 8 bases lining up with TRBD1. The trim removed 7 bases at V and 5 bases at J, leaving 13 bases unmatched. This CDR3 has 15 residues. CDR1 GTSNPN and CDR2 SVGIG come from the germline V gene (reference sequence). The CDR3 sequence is CALVQGARSNNEQFF. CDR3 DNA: TGTGCCTTGGTTCAGGGGGCGAGAAGTAACAATGAGCAGTTCTTC.

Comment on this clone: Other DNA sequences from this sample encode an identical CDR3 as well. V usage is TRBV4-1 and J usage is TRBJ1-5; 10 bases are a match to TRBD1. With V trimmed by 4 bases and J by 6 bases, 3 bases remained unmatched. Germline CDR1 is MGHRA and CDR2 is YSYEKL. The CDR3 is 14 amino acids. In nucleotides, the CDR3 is TGCGCCAGCAGCCTCGGACAGGGGGGTCAGCCCCAGCATTTT. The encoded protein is CASSLGQGGQPQHF.

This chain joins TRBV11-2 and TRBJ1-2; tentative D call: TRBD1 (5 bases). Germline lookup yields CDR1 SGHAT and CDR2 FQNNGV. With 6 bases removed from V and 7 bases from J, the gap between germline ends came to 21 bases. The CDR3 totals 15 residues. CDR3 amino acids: CASSTVLPGSGGYTF. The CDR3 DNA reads TGTGCCAGCAGTACGGTACTTCCAGGGTCTGGTGGCTACACCTTC. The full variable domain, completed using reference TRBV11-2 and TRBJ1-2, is EAGVAQSPRYKIIEKRQSVAFWCNPISGHATLYWYQQILGQGPKLLIQFQNNGVVDDSQLPKDRFSAERLKGVDSTLKIQPAKLEDSAVYLCASSTVLPGSGGYTFGSGTRLTVV.

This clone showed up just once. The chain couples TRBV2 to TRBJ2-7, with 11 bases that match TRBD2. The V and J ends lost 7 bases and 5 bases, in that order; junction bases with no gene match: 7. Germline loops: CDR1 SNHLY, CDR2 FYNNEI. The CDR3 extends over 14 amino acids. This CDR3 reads CASKELAGAHEQYF. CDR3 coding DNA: TGTGCCAGCAAGGAACTAGCGGGAGCCCACGAGCAGTACTTC.

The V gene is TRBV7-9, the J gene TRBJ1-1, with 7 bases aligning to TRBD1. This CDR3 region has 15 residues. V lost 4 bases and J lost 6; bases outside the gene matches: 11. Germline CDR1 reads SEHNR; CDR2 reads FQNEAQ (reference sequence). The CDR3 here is CASSSYRGFDSEAFF. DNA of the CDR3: TGTGCCAGCAGCTCGTACAGGGGTTTTGACTCTGAAGCTTTCTTT. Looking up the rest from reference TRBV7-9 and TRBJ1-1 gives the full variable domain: DTGVSQNPRHKITKRGQNVTFRCDPISEHNRLYWYRQTLGQGPEFLTYFQNEAQLEKSRLLSDRFSAERPKGSFSTLEIQRTEQGDSAMYLCASSSYRGFDSEAFFGQGTRLTVV.

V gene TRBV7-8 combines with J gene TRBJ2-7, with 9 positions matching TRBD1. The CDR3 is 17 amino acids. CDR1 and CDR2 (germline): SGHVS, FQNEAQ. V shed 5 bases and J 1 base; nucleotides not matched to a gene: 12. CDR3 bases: TGTGCCAGCAGCCCTAACCCGGGACAGGGTTTATCCTACGAGCAGTACTTC. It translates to CASSPNPGQGLSYEQYF. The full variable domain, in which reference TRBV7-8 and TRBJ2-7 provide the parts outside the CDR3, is GAGVSQSPRYKVAKRGQDVALRCDPISGHVSLFWYQQALGQGPEFLTYFQNEAQLDKSGLPSDRFFAERPEGSVSTLKIQRTQQEDSAVYLCASSPNPGQGLSYEQYFGPGTRLTVT.